The 5 T cell receptor beta chains given below trace back to one sample, sequenced in a study of cytomegalovirus exposure and HLA in healthy donors. The PCR had 60 Vbeta and 13 Jbeta primers. Sequencing was performed with immunoSEQ multiplex PCR; in TCRdb, only in-frame clones are kept and a portion is missing. The sample data list 150,000 to 200,000 clones. The sequenced sample consisted of PBMCs. These receptors were collected from a man under 40 in good health and CMV-seronegative.

The chain uses TRBV6-5 and TRBJ2-3; TRBD2 matches 7 bases. CDR3 length: 15 residues. The V gene's germline CDR1 is MNHEY and CDR2 SVGAGI. The CDR3 DNA reads TGTGCGAGTACCGGCTGGGGGGGAGGAACAGATACGCAGTATTTT. Its translation: CASTGWGGGTDTQYF.

V is TRBV5-6 and J is TRBJ2-2; TRBD2 might be the D (6 bases). V lost 0 bases and J 0 bases, leaving 15 bases between the germline ends. Germline values: CDR1 SGHDT, CDR2 YYEEEE. This CDR3 is 18 amino acids long. CDR3 region: CASSLEQGGSANTGELFF. The DNA for the CDR3 is TGTGCCAGCAGCTTGGAGCAGGGAGGATCCGCGAACACCGGGGAGCTGTTTTTT.

This chain uses TRBV18 with TRBJ1-1, with D tentatively TRBD1 (6 bases). Germline V CDR1 and CDR2: KGHSH, LQKENI. V was trimmed by 8 bases and J by 3 bases, leaving 13 bases between them. The CDR3 is made up of 13 amino acids. The CDR3 coding sequence is TGTGCCAGCCTACAGGGCACGGACACTGAAGCTTTCTTT. Amino acids: CASLQGTDTEAFF. The full variable domain, completed using reference TRBV18 and TRBJ1-1, is NAGVMQNPRHLVRRRGQEARLRCSPMKGHSHVYWYRQLPEEGLKFMVYLQKENIIDESGMPKERFSAEFPKEGPSILRIQQVVRGDSAAYFCASLQGTDTEAFFGQGTRLTVV.

The gene calls are TRBV10-1 and TRBJ2-3, with D perhaps TRBD2 (6 bases). The germline V and J ends were trimmed by 10 bases and 6 bases, with 11 bases remaining between them. The CDR3 contains 11 residues. Germline CDR1 and CDR2: WNHNN and SYGVQD (reference sequence). CDR3 amino acids: CATSRGDTQYF. CDR3 DNA sequence: TGCGCCACCTCCCGGGGGGATACGCAGTATTTT.

V and J are TRBV7-2 and TRBJ2-2; no firm D call. V was cut by 3 bases and J by 4 bases, with 12 bases left in between. The CDR3 covers 15 residues. CDR1 is SGHTA, CDR2 FQGNSA, per germline. The CDR3 loop is CASSFSSGATGELFF. CDR3 nucleotides: TGTGCCAGCAGCTTCAGTTCGGGTGCCACCGGGGAGCTGTTTTTT.